The 9 T cell receptor beta chains below all came from one sample that was sequenced in a study of tissue T cells after allogeneic stem cell transplantation. The table came from immunoSEQ multiplex PCR; TCRdb's copy has only in-frame clones and leaves some out. In the table there are roughly 6,400 clones, roughly half of which are singletons. Described time point: mouse harvest day 7 after allogeneic transplant. Tail vein injection delivered 10^7 T-cell-depleted bone marrow cells and 10^6 splenic CD5+ T cells. The sequenced sample was gut tissue. The receptor set was obtained from a female BALB/c mouse given C57BL/6 T cells with graft-versus-host disease after an allogeneic hematopoietic cell transplant.

This clone was detected only a few times. Gene names are the mouse ones. The read halts 1 residue ahead of the CDR3 end, with the missing end drawn from the germline J gene. This sequence joins TRBV2 and TRBJ2-1; weak D call: TRBD1 (6 bases). V was trimmed by 4 bases and J by 1 base, leaving 8 bases between them. This CDR3 contains 14 residues. The germline V gene encodes CDR1 LGHNA and CDR2 YSYQKL. The CDR3 DNA, read in part, is TGTGCCAGCAGCCTTCAGGGGAACTATGCTGAGCAGTTC. Its translation is CASSLQGNYAEQF. The full CDR3 reads CASSLQGNYAEQFF.

This clone was recorded a few times. Germline and genes here are mouse. The read ends 1 residue before the CDR3 terminus; that terminus is restored from the germline J gene. The chain links TRBV29 to TRBJ2-7; 7 bases match TRBD1. After removal of 2 bases from V and 3 bases from J, the junction contained 4 bases not matched to a gene. The V gene's germline CDR1 is MSHET and CDR2 SYDVDS. This CDR3 spans 14 amino acids. The CDR3 bases that were read are TGTGCTAGCAGTTTACACCGGACAGGCTATGAACAGTAC. The encoded protein is CASSLHRTGYEQY. The CDR3 in its entirety is CASSLHRTGYEQYF.

This clone was detected a few times. The gene names here belong to mouse. The read comes to an end 1 residue before the CDR3 does, leaving the germline J gene to fill in the end. The rearrangement joins TRBV19 to TRBJ2-7; tentatively, D is TRBD1 (5 bases). Trimming removed 2 bases from V and 5 bases from J, with 8 bases in between. This CDR3 contains 12 residues. Germline V gene sequence: CDR1 FNHDT, CDR2 SITEND (reference sequence). CDR3 DNA, as far as it was read: TGTGCCAGCAGTATCCGCAGGGATGAACAGTAC. Encoded protein: CASSIRRDEQY. The CDR3, in full, reads CASSIRRDEQYF.

Comment on this clone: Gene names are the mouse ones. The CDR3 end falls 1 residue outside the read, so it is completed with the germline J gene. V usage is TRBV1 and J usage is TRBJ1-1; D possibly corresponds to TRBD1 (6 bases). Germline V gene lookup returns CDR1 NSQYPW and CDR2 LRSPGD (reference sequence). The CDR3 is 15 residues long. V lost 1 base and J 2 bases, leaving 11 bases between the germline ends. The sequenced CDR3 bases are TGCACCTGCAGTGCAGGGGGACACCCTAACACAGAAGTCTTC. This gives the protein CTCSAGGHPNTEVF. The full CDR3 reads CTCSAGGHPNTEVFF.

This clone was seen a few times. Here the gene names and germline are mouse. The read terminates 1 residue before the CDR3 end, so the remaining end is supplied by the germline J gene. This chain links TRBV14 with TRBJ1-1; D ambiguous. V was pared by 0 bases and J by 0 bases, with 3 bases between. The CDR3 contains 13 residues. Germline loops: CDR1 SGHDT, CDR2 FRDEAV. The CDR3: CASSFSPNTEVFF. Incomplete CDR3 DNA: TGTGCCAGCAGTTTCTCCCCAAACACAGAAGTCTTC.

This clone was seen a handful of times. The gene names here belong to mouse. The CDR3 extends 1 residue past the end of the read, so its final part is completed from the germline J gene. The chain links TRBV3 to TRBJ2-5, with TRBD1 as a possible D gene (6 bases). Germline loops: CDR1 SNHLY, CDR2 FYNGKV (reference sequence). V lost 1 base to trimming and J lost 6 bases, with 8 bases between them. This CDR3 contains 13 residues. The CDR3 bases that were read are TGTGCCAGCAGCTTAGAGGGGGTGGACACCCAGTAC. It codes for CASSLEGVDTQY. The complete CDR3 protein is CASSLEGVDTQYF.

A remark on this clone: Gene names and germline match the mouse. The sequenced fragment ends 1 residue before the CDR3 boundary, so the rest is inferred from the germline J gene. The V gene is TRBV26, the J gene TRBJ1-3; D is unclear. V lost 3 bases to trimming and J lost 1 base, with 4 bases between them. This CDR3 contains 13 residues. The germline CDR1 and CDR2 sequences are KGHPV and FQNQEV (reference sequence). The CDR3 bases that were read are TGTGCCAGCAGTCTTCAATCTGGAAATACGCTCTAT. Translated: CASSLQSGNTLY. The entire CDR3 reads CASSLQSGNTLYF. Based on the CDR3 plus reference TRBV26 and TRBJ1-3, the full variable domain is NSKVIQTPRYLVKGQGQKAKMRCIPEKGHPVVFWYQQNKNNEFKFLINFQNQEVLQQIDMTEKRFSAECPSNSPCSLEIQSSEAGDSALYLCASSLQSGNTLYFGEGSRLIVV.

This clone was counted only a few times. Mouse gene names apply. Other nucleotide sequences from this sample produce the same CDR3. The sequenced CDR3 bases are TGTGCCAGCAGCTTCCCCAGGGATGAACAGTAC. Translating it yields CASSFPRDEQY. The full-length CDR3 reads as CASSFPRDEQYF. The chain has TRBV3 and TRBJ2-7; TRBD1 is a possible D gene (5 bases). Sequencing ends 1 residue short of the CDR3 end; the germline J gene provides the rest. Looked up from germline, CDR1 is SNHLY and CDR2 is FYNGKV (reference sequence). Trimming cost V 3 bases and J 5 bases, with 8 bases left between them. The CDR3 contains 12 residues.

As concerns this clone: Mouse gene names and germline throughout. The DNA ends 1 residue before the CDR3 does, and the rest of the CDR3 is filled in from the germline J gene. The chain links TRBV5 to TRBJ1-1; tentative D call: TRBD1 (6 bases). Germline CDR1 reads LGHNA; CDR2 reads YNLKQL (reference sequence). Trimming took off 1 base at V and 0 bases at J, with 9 bases between the two ends. The CDR3 consists of 15 residues. The CDR3 DNA, read in part, is TGTGCCAGCAGCCAAGTGGGGACACCAAACACAGAAGTCTTC. The encoded protein is CASSQVGTPNTEVF. The entire CDR3 sequence reads CASSQVGTPNTEVFF.